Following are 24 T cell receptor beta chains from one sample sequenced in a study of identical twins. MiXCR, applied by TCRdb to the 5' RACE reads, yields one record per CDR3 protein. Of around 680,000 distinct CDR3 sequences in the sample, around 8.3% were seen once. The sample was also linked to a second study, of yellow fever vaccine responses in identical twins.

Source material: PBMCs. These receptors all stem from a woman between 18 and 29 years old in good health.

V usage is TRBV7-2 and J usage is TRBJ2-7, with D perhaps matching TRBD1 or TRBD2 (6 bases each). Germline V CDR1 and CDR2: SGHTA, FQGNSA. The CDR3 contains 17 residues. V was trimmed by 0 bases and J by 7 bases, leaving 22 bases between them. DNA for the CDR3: TGTGCCAGCAGCTTAGCGGTATTATGGAGGGGGGCGGGTGAGCAGTACTTC. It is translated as CASSLAVLWRGAGEQYF.

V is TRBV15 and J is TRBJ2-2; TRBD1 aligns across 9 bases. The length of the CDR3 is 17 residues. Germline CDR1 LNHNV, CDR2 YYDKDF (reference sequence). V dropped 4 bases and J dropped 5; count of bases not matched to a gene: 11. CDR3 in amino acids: CATSTSGTGRKTGELFF. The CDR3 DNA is TGTGCCACCAGCACCTCCGGGACAGGGAGGAAGACCGGGGAGCTGTTTTTT.

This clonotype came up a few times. CDR3 region: CSASIGGRAEAFF. In DNA, the CDR3 is TGCAGTGCTAGTATCGGGGGGCGGGCTGAAGCTTTCTTT. This chain uses TRBV20-1 with TRBJ1-1; D is possibly TRBD1 (6 bases). V lost 3 bases, J lost 6 bases, and 14 bases lay in between. This CDR3 is 13 amino acids long. Germline CDR1 reads DFQATT; CDR2 reads SNEGSKA (reference sequence).

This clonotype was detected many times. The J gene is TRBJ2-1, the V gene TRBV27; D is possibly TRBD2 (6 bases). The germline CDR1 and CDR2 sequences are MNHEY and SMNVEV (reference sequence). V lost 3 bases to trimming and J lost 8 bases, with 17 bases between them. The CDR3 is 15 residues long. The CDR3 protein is CASSFPGEAGDEQFF. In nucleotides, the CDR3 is TGTGCCAGCAGTTTCCCCGGGGAGGCTGGGGATGAGCAGTTCTTC.

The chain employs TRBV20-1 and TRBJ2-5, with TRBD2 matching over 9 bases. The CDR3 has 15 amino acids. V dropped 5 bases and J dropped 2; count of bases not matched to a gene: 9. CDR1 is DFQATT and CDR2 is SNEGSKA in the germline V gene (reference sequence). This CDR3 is CSAPTSGIKQETQYF. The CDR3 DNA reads TGCAGTGCTCCGACTAGCGGAATTAAACAAGAGACCCAGTACTTC.

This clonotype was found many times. CDR3 residues: CASSSLAGGSTDTQYF. The CDR3 DNA reads as TGTGCCAGCAGCTCACTAGCGGGGGGCAGCACAGATACGCAGTATTTT. The rearrangement links TRBV7-2 to TRBJ2-3; TRBD2 agrees at 12 bases. Germline V gene data show CDR1 as SGHTA and CDR2 as FQGNSA. V was clipped by 4 bases and J by 0 bases; unmatched bases: 2. The CDR3 is 16 amino acids.

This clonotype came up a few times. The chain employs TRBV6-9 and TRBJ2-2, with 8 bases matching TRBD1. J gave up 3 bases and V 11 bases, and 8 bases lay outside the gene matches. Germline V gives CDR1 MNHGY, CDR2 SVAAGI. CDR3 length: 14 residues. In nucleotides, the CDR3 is TGTGCCCACATTGGGACAGGTGACACCGGGGAGCTGTTTTTT. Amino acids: CAHIGTGDTGELFF.

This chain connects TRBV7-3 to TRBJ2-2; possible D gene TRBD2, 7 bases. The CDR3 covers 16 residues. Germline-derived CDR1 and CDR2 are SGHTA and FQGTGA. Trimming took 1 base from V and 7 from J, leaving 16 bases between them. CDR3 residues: CASSLRVGGLGGELFF. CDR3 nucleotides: TGTGCCAGCAGCTTAAGAGTCGGGGGGCTTGGCGGGGAGCTGTTTTTT.

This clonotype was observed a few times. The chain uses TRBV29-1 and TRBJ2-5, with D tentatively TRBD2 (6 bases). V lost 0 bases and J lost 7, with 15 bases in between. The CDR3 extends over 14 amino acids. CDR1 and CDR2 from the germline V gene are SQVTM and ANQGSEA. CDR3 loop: CSVEDVVLGGTQYF. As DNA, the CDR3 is TGCAGCGTTGAAGATGTGGTACTGGGGGGGACCCAGTACTTC.

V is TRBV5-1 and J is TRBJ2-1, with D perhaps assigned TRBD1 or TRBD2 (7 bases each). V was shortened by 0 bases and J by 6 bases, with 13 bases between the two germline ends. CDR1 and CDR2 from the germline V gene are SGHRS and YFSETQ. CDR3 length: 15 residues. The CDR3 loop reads CASSLAQGGGNEQFF. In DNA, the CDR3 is TGCGCCAGCAGCTTGGCTCAGGGGGGGGGCAATGAGCAGTTCTTC.

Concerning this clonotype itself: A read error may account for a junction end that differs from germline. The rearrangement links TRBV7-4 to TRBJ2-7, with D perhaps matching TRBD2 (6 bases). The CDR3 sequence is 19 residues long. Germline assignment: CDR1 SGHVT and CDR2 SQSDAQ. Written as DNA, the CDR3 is TGTGCCTGCAGCCATGGGGAGGCAGGGACCAACCAACTCTCCTACGAGCAGTACTTC. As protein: CACSHGEAGTNQLSYEQYF.

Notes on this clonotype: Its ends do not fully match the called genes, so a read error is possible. The CDR3 nucleotides read TGTGACAGCAGTTCGGGCCAGGAGTACGAGCAGTACTTC. Translation gives CDSSSGQEYEQYF. The chain uses TRBV12-3 or TRBV12-4 and TRBJ2-7; no reliable D call. This CDR3 region has 13 residues.

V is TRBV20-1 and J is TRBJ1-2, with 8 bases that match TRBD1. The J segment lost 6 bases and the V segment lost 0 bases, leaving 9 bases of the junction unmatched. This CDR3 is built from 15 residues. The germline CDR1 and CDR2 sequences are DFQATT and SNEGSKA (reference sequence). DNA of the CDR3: TGCAGTGCTAGAGATTTGGCAGGGGGCGTAAATGGCTACACCTTC. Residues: CSARDLAGGVNGYTF.

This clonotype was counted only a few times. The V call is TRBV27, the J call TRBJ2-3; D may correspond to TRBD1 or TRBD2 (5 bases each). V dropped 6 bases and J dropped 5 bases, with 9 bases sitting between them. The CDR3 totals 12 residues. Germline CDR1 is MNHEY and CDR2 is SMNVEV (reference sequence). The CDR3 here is CASSTRGDTQYF. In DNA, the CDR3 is TGTGCCAGCAGCACGAGGGGAGATACGCAGTATTTT.

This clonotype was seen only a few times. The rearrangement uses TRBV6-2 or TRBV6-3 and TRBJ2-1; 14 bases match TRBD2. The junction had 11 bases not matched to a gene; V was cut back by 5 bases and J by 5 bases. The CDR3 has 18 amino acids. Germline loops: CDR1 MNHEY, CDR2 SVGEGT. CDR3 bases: TGTGCCAGCAGTCCCCTGGGACTAGCGGGAGACCGCGACAATGAGCAGTTCTTC. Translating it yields CASSPLGLAGDRDNEQFF.

In DNA form, the CDR3 reads TGCGCCAGCACGACAGGGGTCAAAACAGATACGCAGTATTTT. This codes for CASTTGVKTDTQYF. V usage is TRBV5-1 and J usage is TRBJ2-3, with 8 bases matching TRBD1. Per the germline V gene, CDR1 is SGHRS and CDR2 is YFSETQ. Losses at the gene ends were 6 bases for V and 3 bases for J; bases not matched to a gene: 6. CDR3 size: 14 residues.

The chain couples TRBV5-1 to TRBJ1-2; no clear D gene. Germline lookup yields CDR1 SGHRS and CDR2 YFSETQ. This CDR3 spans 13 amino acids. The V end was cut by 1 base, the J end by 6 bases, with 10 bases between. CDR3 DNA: TGCGCCAGCAGCTTGACTCAGGATAATGGCTACACCTTC. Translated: CASSLTQDNGYTF. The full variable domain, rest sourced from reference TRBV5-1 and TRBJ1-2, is KAGVTQTPRYLIKTRGQQVTLSCSPISGHRSVSWYQQTPGQGLQFLFEYFSETQRNKGNFPGRFSGRQFSNSRSEMNVSTLELGDSALYLCASSLTQDNGYTFGSGTRLTVV.

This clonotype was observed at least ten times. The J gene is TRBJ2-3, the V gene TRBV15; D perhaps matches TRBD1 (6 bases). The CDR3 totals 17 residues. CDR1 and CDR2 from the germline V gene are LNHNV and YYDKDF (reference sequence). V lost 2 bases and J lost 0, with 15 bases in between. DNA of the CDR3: TGTGCCACCAGCAGAACCCGGGACATCTCTAGCACAGATACGCAGTATTTT. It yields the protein CATSRTRDISSTDTQYF.

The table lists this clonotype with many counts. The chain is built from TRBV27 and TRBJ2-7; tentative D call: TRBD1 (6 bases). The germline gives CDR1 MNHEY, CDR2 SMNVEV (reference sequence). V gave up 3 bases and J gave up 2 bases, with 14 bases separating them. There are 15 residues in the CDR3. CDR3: CASSFLQGIAYEQYF. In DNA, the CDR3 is TGTGCCAGCAGTTTCCTACAGGGAATCGCCTACGAGCAGTACTTC.

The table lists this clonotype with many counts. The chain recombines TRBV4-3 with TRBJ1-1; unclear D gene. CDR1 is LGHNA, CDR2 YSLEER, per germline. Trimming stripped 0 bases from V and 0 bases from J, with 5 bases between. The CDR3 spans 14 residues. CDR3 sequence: CASSQDRLNTEAFF. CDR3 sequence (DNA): TGCGCCAGCAGCCAAGACCGCCTGAACACTGAAGCTTTCTTT.

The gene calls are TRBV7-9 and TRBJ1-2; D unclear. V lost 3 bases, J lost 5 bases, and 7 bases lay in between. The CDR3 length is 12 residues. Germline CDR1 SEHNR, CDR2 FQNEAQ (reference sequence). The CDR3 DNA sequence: TGTGCCAGCAGCTTTATGGGATATGGCTACACCTTC. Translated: CASSFMGYGYTF.

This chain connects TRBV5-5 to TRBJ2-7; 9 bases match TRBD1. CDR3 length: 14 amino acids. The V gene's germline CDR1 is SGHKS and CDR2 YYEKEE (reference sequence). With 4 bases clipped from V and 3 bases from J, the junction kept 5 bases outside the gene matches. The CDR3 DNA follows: TGTGCCAGCAGCGGGCAGACAGGGGGCTACGAGCAGTACTTC. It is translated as CASSGQTGGYEQYF.

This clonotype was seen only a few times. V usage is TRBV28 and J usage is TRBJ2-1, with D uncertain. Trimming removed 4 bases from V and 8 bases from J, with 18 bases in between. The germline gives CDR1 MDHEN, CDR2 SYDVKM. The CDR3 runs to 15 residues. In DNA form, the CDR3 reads TGTGCCAGCAGTTCACACCCCCCGGGTGGCTATGAGCAGTTCTTC. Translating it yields CASSSHPPGGYEQFF.

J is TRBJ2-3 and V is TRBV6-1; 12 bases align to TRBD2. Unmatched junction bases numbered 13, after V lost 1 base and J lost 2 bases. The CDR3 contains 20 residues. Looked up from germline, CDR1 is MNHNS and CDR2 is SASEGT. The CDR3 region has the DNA TGTGCCAGCAGTGAAGGACTAGCGGGAGTTGGTGTGGTGGTCACAGATACGCAGTATTTT. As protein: CASSEGLAGVGVVVTDTQYF.